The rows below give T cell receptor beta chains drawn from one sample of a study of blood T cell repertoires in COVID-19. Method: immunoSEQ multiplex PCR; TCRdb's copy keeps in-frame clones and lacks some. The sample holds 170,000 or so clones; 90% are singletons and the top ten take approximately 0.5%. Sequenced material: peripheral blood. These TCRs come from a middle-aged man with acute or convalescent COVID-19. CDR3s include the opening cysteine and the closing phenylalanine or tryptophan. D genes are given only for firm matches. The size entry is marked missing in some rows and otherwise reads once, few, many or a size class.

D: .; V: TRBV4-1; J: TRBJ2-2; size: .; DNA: TGCGCCAGCAGCCGGTACAGGGAGGGCACCGGGGAGCTGTTTTTT; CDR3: CASSRYREGTGELFF
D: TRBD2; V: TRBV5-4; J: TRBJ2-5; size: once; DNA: TGTGCCAGCAGCTTGGATATAGCGGGGGGTGAGACCCAGTACTTC; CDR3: CASSLDIAGGETQYF
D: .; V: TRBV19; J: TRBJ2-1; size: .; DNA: TGTGCCAGTTGTAATGACAGATACAATGAGCAGTTCTTC; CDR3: CASCNDRYNEQFF
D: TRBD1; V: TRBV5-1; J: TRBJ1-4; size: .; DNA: TGCGCCAGCAGCTTCGAGGGGACAGGGGGTGAAAAACTGTTTTTT; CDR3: CASSFEGTGGEKLFF
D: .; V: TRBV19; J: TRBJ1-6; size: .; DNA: TGTGCCAGTAGCAAGGGGGTTCTGGATTCACCCCTCCACTTT; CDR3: CASSKGVLDSPLHF
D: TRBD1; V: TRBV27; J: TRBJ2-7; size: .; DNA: TGTGCCAGCAGTTGGACAGGGGGCAACTTGTACGAGCAGTACTTC; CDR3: CASSWTGGNLYEQYF
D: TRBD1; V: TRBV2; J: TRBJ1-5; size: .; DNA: TGTGCCAGCAGTTTTTACAGGGGGAATCAGCCCCAGCATTTT; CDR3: CASSFYRGNQPQHF
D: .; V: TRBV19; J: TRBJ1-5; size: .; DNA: TGTGCCAGTAGAGAAGGGACATACAGCAATCAGCCCCAGCATTTT; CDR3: CASREGTYSNQPQHF
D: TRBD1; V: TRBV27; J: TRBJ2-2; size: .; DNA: TGTGCCAGCAGCCCGACCGGGACAGCGAACACCGGGGAGCTGTTTTTT; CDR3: CASSPTGTANTGELFF
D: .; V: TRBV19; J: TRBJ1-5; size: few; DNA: TGTGCCAGTAGTATAGTACGAGGGGGAAACAGCAATCAGCCCCAGCATTTT; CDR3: CASSIVRGGNSNQPQHF
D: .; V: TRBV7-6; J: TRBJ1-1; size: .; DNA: TGTGCCAGCAGCTTAGTGGCAGGGTTGAACACTGAAGCTTTCTTT; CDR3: CASSLVAGLNTEAFF
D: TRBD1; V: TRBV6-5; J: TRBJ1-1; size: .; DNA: TGTGCCAGCAGGAAAGAGGGGGCTGCTGAAGCTTTCTTT; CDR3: CASRKEGAAEAFF
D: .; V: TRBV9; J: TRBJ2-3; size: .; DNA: TGTGCCAGCAGGAGAGGGGGGGCAGATACGCAGTATTTT; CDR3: CASRRGGADTQYF
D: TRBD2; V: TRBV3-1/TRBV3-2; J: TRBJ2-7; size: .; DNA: TGTGCCAGCAGCTCCCGAAGCGGGAGGGGGGAGCAGTACTTC; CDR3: CASSSRSGRGEQYF
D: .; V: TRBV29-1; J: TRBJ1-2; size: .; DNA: TGCAGCGTTGACACCACAATACGACTTAACTATGGCTACACCTTC; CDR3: CSVDTTIRLNYGYTF
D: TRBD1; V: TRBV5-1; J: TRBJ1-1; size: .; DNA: TGCGCCAGCAGCACAGGACAGGGGAAAAGTATCACTGAAGCTTTCTTT; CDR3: CASSTGQGKSITEAFF
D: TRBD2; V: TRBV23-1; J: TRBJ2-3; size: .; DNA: TGCGCCAGCAGTCCCCAAGCGGGGGGGCTTACAGATACGCAGTATTTT; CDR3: CASSPQAGGLTDTQYF
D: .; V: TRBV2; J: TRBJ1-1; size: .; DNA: TGTGCCAGCTTACAGGGCTCTGAAGCTTTCTTT; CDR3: CASLQGSEAFF
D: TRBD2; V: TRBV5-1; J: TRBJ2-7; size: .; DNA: TGCGCCAGCAGCGCGGAGATAGCGGGGAGCGGGAACTACGAGCAGTACTTC; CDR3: CASSAEIAGSGNYEQYF
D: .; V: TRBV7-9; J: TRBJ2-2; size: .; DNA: TGTGCCAGCAGCTTAGCGCGCGGGGAGCTGTTTTTT; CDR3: CASSLARGELFF
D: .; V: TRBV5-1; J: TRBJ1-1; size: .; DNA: TGCGCCAGCAGCTCTTTTTTGAACACTGAAGCTTTCTTT; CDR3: CASSSFLNTEAFF
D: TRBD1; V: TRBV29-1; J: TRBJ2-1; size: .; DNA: TGCAGCGTTGAAGGGGACAGGGGCTTCTACAATGAGCAGTTCTTC; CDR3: CSVEGDRGFYNEQFF
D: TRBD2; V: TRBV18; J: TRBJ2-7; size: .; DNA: TGTGCCAGCTCACCAGGGGGGGGTTCCTACGAGCAGTACTTC; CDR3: CASSPGGGSYEQYF
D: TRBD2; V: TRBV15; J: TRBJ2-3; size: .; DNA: TGTGCCACCAGCAGAGATAGCGGGGGGGCAGATACGCAGTATTTT; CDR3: CATSRDSGGADTQYF
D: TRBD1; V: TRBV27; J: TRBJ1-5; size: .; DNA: TGTGCCAGCAGTTCTGGACAGGGAGATCAGCCCCAGCATTTT; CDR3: CASSSGQGDQPQHF
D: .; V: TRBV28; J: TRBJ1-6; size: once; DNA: TGTGCCAGCAGTTCCAGACTCTCTTACGGAATTTCACCCCTCCACTTT; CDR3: CASSSRLSYGISPLHF
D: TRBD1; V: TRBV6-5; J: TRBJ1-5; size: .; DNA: TGTGCCAGCAGCCTACAGGGGGCAGGCAATCAGCCCCAGCATTTT; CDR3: CASSLQGAGNQPQHF
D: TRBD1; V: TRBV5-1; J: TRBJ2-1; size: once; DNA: TGCGCCAGCAGCTTGTCCGGGACAGTATACAATGAGCAGTTCTTC; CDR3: CASSLSGTVYNEQFF
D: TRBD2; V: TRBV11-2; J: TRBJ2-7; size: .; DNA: TGTGCCAGCAGCTCCCCGCCAGCGGGAGAACCCTACGAGCAGTACTTC; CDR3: CASSSPPAGEPYEQYF
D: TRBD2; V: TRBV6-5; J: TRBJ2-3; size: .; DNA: TGTGCCAGCACCCCAGCGGGAGGGAGCACAGATACGCAGTATTTT; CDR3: CASTPAGGSTDTQYF
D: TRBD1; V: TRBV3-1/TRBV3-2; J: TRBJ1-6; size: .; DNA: TGTGCCAGCAGCCAAGAATTCAGGGGGTTCCGCGATAATTCACCCCTCCACTTT; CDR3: CASSQEFRGFRDNSPLHF
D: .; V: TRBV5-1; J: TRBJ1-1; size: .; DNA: TGCGCCAGCAGCTTGAAGGCGGGAATGAACACTGAAGCTTTCTTT; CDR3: CASSLKAGMNTEAFF
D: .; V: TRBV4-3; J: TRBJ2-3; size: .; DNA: TGCGCCAGCAGCCAAGATCCATTCGGGGTCGGGGATACGCAGTATTTT; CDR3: CASSQDPFGVGDTQYF
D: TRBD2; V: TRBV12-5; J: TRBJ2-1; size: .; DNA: TGTGCTAGTGGTTTGGTCTCCGGGACTAGCGTAAACAATGAGCAGTTCTTC; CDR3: CASGLVSGTSVNNEQFF
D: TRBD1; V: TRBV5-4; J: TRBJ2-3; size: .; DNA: TGTGCCAGCAGCGAAGGGACAGGAGGCACAGATACGCAGTATTTT; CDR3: CASSEGTGGTDTQYF
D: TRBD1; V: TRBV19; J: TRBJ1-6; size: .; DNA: TGTGCCAGTAGTACGACAGGGGTCTCACCCCTCCACTTT; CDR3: CASSTTGVSPLHF
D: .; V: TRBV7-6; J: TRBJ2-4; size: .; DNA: TGTGCCAGCAGCTTAGGTCAGGCGGCCAAAAACATTCAGTACTTC; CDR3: CASSLGQAAKNIQYF
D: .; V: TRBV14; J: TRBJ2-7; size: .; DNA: TGTGCCAGCAGCCCCCGAGCGGGCCCATTCTACGAGCAGTACTTC; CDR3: CASSPRAGPFYEQYF
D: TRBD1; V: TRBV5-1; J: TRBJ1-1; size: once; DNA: TGCGCCAGCAGCTTGGGACAGGGCTACACTGAAGCTTTCTTT; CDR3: CASSLGQGYTEAFF
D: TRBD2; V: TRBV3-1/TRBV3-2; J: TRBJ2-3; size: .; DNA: TGTGCCAGTTACTTAGCGGGGGGGCCCGGAGATACGCAGTATTTT; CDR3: CASYLAGGPGDTQYF
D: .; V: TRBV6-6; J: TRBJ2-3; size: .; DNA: TGTGCCAGCAGTTCCAAATTAGGGGCAGATACGCAGTATTTT; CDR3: CASSSKLGADTQYF
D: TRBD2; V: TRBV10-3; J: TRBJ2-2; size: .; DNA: TGTGCCATCCGGACTAGCGGGAGTGTCACCGGGGAGCTGTTTTTT; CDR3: CAIRTSGSVTGELFF
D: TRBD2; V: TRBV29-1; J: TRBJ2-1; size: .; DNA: TGCAGCGTAGCCGGGACTAGCGGGAGGTCTTTCTACAATGAGCAGTTCTTC; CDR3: CSVAGTSGRSFYNEQFF
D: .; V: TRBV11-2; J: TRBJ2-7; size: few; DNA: TGTGCCAGCAGCTTCGGACTACCCTACGAGCAGTACTTC; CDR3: CASSFGLPYEQYF
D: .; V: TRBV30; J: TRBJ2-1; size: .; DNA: TGTGCCTGGAGTGTTGTTAGCGGCAATGAGCAGTTCTTC; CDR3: CAWSVVSGNEQFF
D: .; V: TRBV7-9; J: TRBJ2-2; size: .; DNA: TGTGCCAGTTTTCGACAGGTGTACACCGGGGAGCTGTTTTTT; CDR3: CASFRQVYTGELFF
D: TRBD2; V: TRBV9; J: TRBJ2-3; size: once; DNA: TGTGCCAGCAGCGTGTCGATGGCTAGCGGGAGCCGAGATACGCAGTATTTT; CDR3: CASSVSMASGSRDTQYF